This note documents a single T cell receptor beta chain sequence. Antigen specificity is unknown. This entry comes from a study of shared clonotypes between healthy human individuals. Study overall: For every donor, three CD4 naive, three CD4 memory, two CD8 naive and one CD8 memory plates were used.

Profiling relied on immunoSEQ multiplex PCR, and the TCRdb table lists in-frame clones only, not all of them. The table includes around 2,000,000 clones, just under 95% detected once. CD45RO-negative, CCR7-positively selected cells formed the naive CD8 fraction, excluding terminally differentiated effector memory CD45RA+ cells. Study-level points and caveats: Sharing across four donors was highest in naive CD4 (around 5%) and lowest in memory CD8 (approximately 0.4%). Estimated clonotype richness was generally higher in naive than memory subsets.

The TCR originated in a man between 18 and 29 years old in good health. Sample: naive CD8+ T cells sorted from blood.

CDR3: CASSETGAGYEQYF. The CDR3 DNA is TGCGCCAGCAGTGAGACAGGGGCCGGCTACGAGCAGTACTTC. This sequence joins TRBV10-2 and TRBJ2-7; TRBD1 matches at 7 bases. Unmatched junction bases numbered 4, after V lost 2 bases and J lost 3 bases. Germline V lookup: CDR1 WSHSY, CDR2 SAAADI. This CDR3 comprises 14 residues.